This TCR beta chain was identified in a study of blood T cell repertoires in COVID-19. Overall study context: The origin of the acute and convalescent COVID-19 samples was the United States, Italy and Spain.

Germline V gene data show CDR1 as MNHEY and CDR2 as SVGAGI. V was trimmed by 7 bases and J by 7 bases, leaving 17 bases between them. There are 14 residues in the CDR3. Per the authors' pipeline: Estimates of nucleated cell counts were drawn from the amplification of reference gene primers. Here immunoSEQ multiplex PCR was the method, and the copy in TCRdb shows in-frame clones only, minus some. Clone size and the V and J calls come from that table; the DNA yielded D and trimming. This sample has 350,000 to 400,000 clones, with 70% to 90% found just once. Seattle participants joined during active infection and were tracked over time. This clone was seen ten or more times.

Material for sequencing was peripheral blood. This receptor was obtained from a woman aged 55-69 years with COVID-19, enrolled during active disease. The chain employs TRBV6-5 and TRBJ2-1; weak D call: TRBD2 (6 bases). The CDR3 coding sequence is TGTGCCAGCAATAGGGGCGAGGCGGGGAATGAGCAGTTCTTC. The encoded protein is CASNRGEAGNEQFF.